Below are 17 T cell receptor beta chains sequenced from a single sample in a study of OX40 agonist ivuxolimab in advanced cancers. Method: immunoSEQ multiplex PCR; TCRdb's copy keeps in-frame clones and lacks some. Seen here are roughly 35,000 clones, roughly 77% observed once, and the top ten hold around a fifth. Sequences were derived from CD4+ or CD8+ T cells sorted from blood, sampled in a trial of the OX40 agonist ivuxolimab. The receptor set was obtained from an adult with an advanced solid tumor such as melanoma, head and neck, liver or kidney cancer.

The V and J genes are TRBV7-2 and TRBJ2-3; 7 nucleotides agree with TRBD2. Germline CDR1 SGHTA, CDR2 FQGNSA. The CDR3 consists of 14 residues. Unmatched junction bases numbered 8, after V lost 7 bases and J lost 4 bases. The CDR3 DNA is TGTGCCAGCAAGACTAGCCGAAGGGCAGATACGCAGTATTTT. It translates to CASKTSRRADTQYF.

This clone has only a few counts. The chain combines TRBV14 with TRBJ1-1; no clear D. Trimming shortened V by 6 bases and J by 0 bases, and 8 bases separated the two germline ends. The CDR3 is 13 amino acids. CDR1 and CDR2 (germline): SGHDN, FVKESK. The DNA for the CDR3 is TGTGCCAGCAGGCGGTCGTTGAACACTGAAGCTTTCTTT. It codes for CASRRSLNTEAFF. Together with reference TRBV14 and TRBJ1-1, the CDR3 gives the full variable domain: EAGVTQFPSHSVIEKGQTVTLRCDPISGHDNLYWYRRVMGKEIKFLLHFVKESKQDESGMPNNRFLAERTGGTYSTLKVQPAELEDSGVYFCASRRSLNTEAFFGQGTRLTVV.

The V call is TRBV27, the J call TRBJ2-7, with D possibly TRBD2 on 6 matching bases. Germline V gene sequence: CDR1 MNHEY, CDR2 SMNVEV (reference sequence). V lost 4 bases, J lost 3 bases, and 13 bases lay in between. There are 14 residues in the CDR3. The CDR3 protein is CASSSRLGLYEQYF. The CDR3 DNA is TGTGCCAGCAGTTCGCGACTAGGACTCTACGAGCAGTACTTC.

The rearrangement joins TRBV5-6 to TRBJ2-3; TRBD1 aligns across 9 bases. The junction had 2 bases not matched to a gene; V was cut back by 0 bases and J by 3 bases. Germline CDR1 reads SGHDT; CDR2 reads YYEEEE. The CDR3 runs 15 residues. Here the CDR3 reads CASSLVDRGTDTQYF. The CDR3 DNA reads TGTGCCAGCAGCTTGGTGGACAGGGGAACAGATACGCAGTATTTT.

The chain couples TRBV2 to TRBJ1-5; unclear D gene. CDR3 length equals 15 residues. The V end was cut by 5 bases, the J end by 5 bases, with 16 bases between. Germline CDR1 reads SNHLY; CDR2 reads FYNNEI. The CDR3 coding sequence is TGTGCCAGCAGTAAGGACCGCGTAACCTATCAGCCCCAGCATTTT. It specifies CASSKDRVTYQPQHF.

This chain joins TRBV5-8 and TRBJ2-5, with 8 bases aligning to TRBD1. The junction had 2 bases not matched to a gene; V was cut back by 2 bases and J by 2 bases. The length of the CDR3 is 14 residues. Germline V CDR1 and CDR2: SGHTS, YDEGEE. CDR3 protein: CASSLQGVQETQYF. The CDR3 nucleotides read TGTGCCAGCAGCTTACAGGGGGTTCAAGAGACCCAGTACTTC.

The chain employs TRBV7-2 and TRBJ1-5; unclear D gene. The germline V gene encodes CDR1 SGHTA and CDR2 FQGNSA. The V end was cut by 5 bases, the J end by 7 bases, with 12 bases between. The CDR3 length is 13 residues. CDR3 DNA sequence: TGTGCCAGCAGCGTTCAGACTGGGCAGCCCCAGCATTTT. It encodes CASSVQTGQPQHF.

This chain links TRBV2 with TRBJ1-4, with D tentatively TRBD1 (6 bases). Germline CDR1 is SNHLY and CDR2 is FYNNEI. This CDR3 spans 16 amino acids. Trimming stripped 6 bases from V and 5 bases from J, with 19 bases between. The CDR3 spells CASRPDNRVGNEKLFF. In DNA, the CDR3 is TGTGCCAGCAGGCCCGACAACAGGGTGGGGAATGAAAAACTGTTTTTT.

The V call is TRBV7-2, the J call TRBJ1-2; D is possibly TRBD1 (6 bases). CDR3 length: 15 residues. CDR1 SGHTA and CDR2 FQGNSA come from the germline V gene. Deletions cut 3 bases from V and 8 bases from J, with 19 bases between. CDR3 region: CASSFVQGVLEGYTF. The CDR3 DNA is TGTGCCAGCAGCTTCGTACAGGGCGTTTTGGAGGGCTACACCTTC.

This chain links TRBV7-2 with TRBJ1-1; 7 positions agree with TRBD1. The J segment lost 2 bases and the V segment lost 5 bases, leaving 8 bases of the junction unmatched. CDR1 is SGHTA and CDR2 is FQGNSA in the germline V gene. This CDR3 is 15 amino acids long. For the CDR3, the DNA is TGTGCCAGCAGCCCGCATGGGACAGCAAACACTGAAGCTTTCTTT. Protein product: CASSPHGTANTEAFF.

This CDR3 reads CASSLGQPYNEQFF. CDR3 coding DNA: TGTGCCAGCAGCTTAGGACAGCCCTACAATGAGCAGTTCTTC. The rearrangement uses TRBV7-3 and TRBJ2-1, with a possible D match to TRBD1 (6 bases). Trimming cost V 2 bases and J 2 bases, with 7 bases left between them. This CDR3 comprises 14 residues. In germline, CDR1 is SGHTA, CDR2 FQGTGA.

The chain joins TRBV28 to TRBJ1-5, with 10 bases aligning to TRBD1. The germline CDR1 and CDR2 sequences are MDHEN and SYDVKM. V shed 6 bases, J shed 5 bases, and the junction held 7 bases outside the gene matches. The CDR3 is 15 residues long. Here the CDR3 reads CASRGTGALDQPQHF. CDR3 in DNA: TGTGCCAGCAGGGGGACAGGGGCTCTAGATCAGCCCCAGCATTTT. Full variable domain (missing parts from reference TRBV28 and TRBJ1-5): DVKVTQSSRYLVKRTGEKVFLECVQDMDHENMFWYRQDPGLGLRLIYFSYDVKMKEKGDIPEGYSVSREKKERFSLILESASTNQTSMYLCASRGTGALDQPQHFGDGTRLSIL.

The V gene is TRBV7-9, the J gene TRBJ2-7, with D perhaps matching TRBD2 (7 bases). The CDR3 is made up of 14 amino acids. The germline V and J ends were trimmed by 5 bases and 2 bases, with 13 bases remaining between them. Germline V gives CDR1 SEHNR, CDR2 FQNEAQ (reference sequence). The CDR3 DNA sequence: TGTGCCAGCAGCCTAACGGGGGGCACCTACGAGCAGTACTTC. This encodes CASSLTGGTYEQYF.

In this sample, this clone turned up once. The chain joins TRBV7-6 to TRBJ2-7; possibly TRBD1 or TRBD2 for D (6 bases each). Germline V lookup: CDR1 SGHVS, CDR2 FNYEAQ. The ends were cut back, 0 bases at V and 3 bases at J, with 21 bases in the middle. This CDR3 comprises 18 residues. This CDR3 reads CASSLASLGGGRGYEQYF. The CDR3 nucleotides are TGTGCCAGCAGCTTAGCCTCCCTGGGGGGCGGCAGGGGCTACGAGCAGTACTTC.

This clone came up once. The chain combines TRBV15 with TRBJ1-4; D call uncertain. From germline, CDR1 is LNHNV and CDR2 YYDKDF (reference sequence). There are 14 residues in the CDR3. V lost 9 bases to trimming and J lost 3 bases, with 14 bases between them. CDR3 sequence (DNA): TGTGCCACGACCGGCGGGGAGGCTAATGAAAAACTGTTTTTT. Translation gives CATTGGEANEKLFF.

The chain is built from TRBV6-5 and TRBJ1-4, with D possibly TRBD1 on 5 matching bases. This CDR3 has 14 residues. Germline values: CDR1 MNHEY, CDR2 SVGAGI. V lost 5 bases and J lost 7, with 14 bases in between. The CDR3 DNA reads as TGTGCCAGCAGTGAAAGGAGGGACGGTGAAAAACTGTTTTTT. It is translated as CASSERRDGEKLFF.

This clone has just one count. Written as DNA, the CDR3 is TGTGCCAGCAGTTTAAACTACGAGCAGTACTTC. Its protein product is CASSLNYEQYF. The V call is TRBV28, the J call TRBJ2-7; D not resolved. This CDR3 is 11 amino acids long. In germline, CDR1 is MDHEN, CDR2 SYDVKM. The V end was cut by 2 bases, the J end by 3 bases, with 2 bases between.